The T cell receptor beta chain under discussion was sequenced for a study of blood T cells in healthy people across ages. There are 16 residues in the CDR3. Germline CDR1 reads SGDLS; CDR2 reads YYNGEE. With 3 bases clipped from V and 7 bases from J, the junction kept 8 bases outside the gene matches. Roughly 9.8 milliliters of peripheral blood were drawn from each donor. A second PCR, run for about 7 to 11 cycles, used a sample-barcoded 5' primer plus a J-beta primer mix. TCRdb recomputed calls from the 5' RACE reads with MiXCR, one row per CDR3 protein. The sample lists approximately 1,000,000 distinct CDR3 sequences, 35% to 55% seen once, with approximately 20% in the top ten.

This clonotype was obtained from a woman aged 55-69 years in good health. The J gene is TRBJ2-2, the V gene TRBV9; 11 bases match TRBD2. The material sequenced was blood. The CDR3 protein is CASSELAGEVNGELFF. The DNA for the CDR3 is TGTGCCAGCAGCGAACTAGCGGGAGAAGTCAACGGGGAGCTGTTTTTT.